This T cell receptor beta chain was sequenced for a study of blood T cell repertoires in COVID-19. The CDR3 spans 16 residues. Germline assignment: CDR1 LGHDT and CDR2 YNNKEL (reference sequence). Trimming pared 0 bases from V and 6 bases from J, leaving 12 bases between. Data came from immunoSEQ multiplex PCR; TCRdb stores just in-frame clones and leaves some out. The data hold approximately 530,000 clones, with about 89% observed a single time. The chain couples TRBV3-1 (or the pseudogene TRBV3-2) to TRBJ1-6; the D is unclear. The source of this sequence is a woman in her forties or fifties with COVID-19, enrolled during active disease. Sample: peripheral blood. CDR3 amino acids: CASSQDPLMVNSPLHF. The CDR3 DNA is TGTGCCAGCAGCCAAGATCCCCTAATGGTTAATTCACCCCTCCACTTT.